A single sample is the source of the 7 T cell receptor beta chains below, sequenced in a study of blood T cell repertoires in COVID-19. Data came from immunoSEQ multiplex PCR; TCRdb stores just in-frame clones and leaves some out. This sample carries around 250,000 clones, about 83% of them seen once, and the ten largest clones take around 2.1%. Sequenced material: PBMCs or T cells enriched from blood (not recorded which). Every receptor here comes from a woman aged 45-65 years who had recovered from COVID-19.

The rearrangement uses TRBV14 and TRBJ1-6; tentative D call: TRBD1 (5 bases). The V end lost 4 bases, the J end lost 9 bases, and 10 bases lay between the germline ends. The CDR3 consists of 13 residues. From germline, CDR1 is SGHDN and CDR2 FVKESK. CDR3 residues: CASSLTGGSPLHF. CDR3 coding DNA: TGTGCCAGCAGCCTAACCGGGGGTTCACCCCTCCACTTT. The entire variable domain, with the rest obtained from reference TRBV14 and TRBJ1-6, is as follows: EAGVTQFPSHSVIEKGQTVTLRCDPISGHDNLYWYRRVMGKEIKFLLHFVKESKQDESGMPNNRFLAERTGGTYSTLKVQPAELEDSGVYFCASSLTGGSPLHFGNGTRLTVT.

This clone was picked up one time. This CDR3 is also generated by other DNA sequences in the sample. The V and J genes are TRBV28 and TRBJ2-7; maybe TRBD2 (5 bases). The V and J ends lost 4 bases and 0 bases respectively, with 10 bases between them. Germline V CDR1 and CDR2: MDHEN, SYDVKM. The CDR3 is 14 amino acids. The CDR3 DNA reads as TGTGCCAGCAGTTCAACGGGGAGCTCCTACGAGCAGTACTTC. Amino acids: CASSSTGSSYEQYF. Combining the CDR3 with reference TRBV28 and TRBJ2-7 gives the whole variable domain DVKVTQSSRYLVKRTGEKVFLECVQDMDHENMFWYRQDPGLGLRLIYFSYDVKMKEKGDIPEGYSVSREKKERFSLILESASTNQTSMYLCASSSTGSSYEQYFGPGTRLTVT.

V gene TRBV14 combines with J gene TRBJ1-1; D remains unclear. V was pared by 2 bases and J by 5 bases, with 9 bases between. CDR3 length equals 13 residues. CDR1 is SGHDN, CDR2 FVKESK, per germline. The CDR3 DNA sequence: TGTGCCAGCAGCCAACTACGAGCAACTGAAGCTTTCTTT. Encoded protein: CASSQLRATEAFF.

This chain joins TRBV19 and TRBJ1-4; 9 positions match TRBD1. Germline V gives CDR1 LNHDA, CDR2 SQIVND (reference sequence). The CDR3 contains 15 residues. With V trimmed by 7 bases and J by 5 bases, 8 bases remained unmatched. The CDR3 spells CASTPLGTGNEKLFF. The CDR3 nucleotides read TGTGCCAGTACTCCCTTAGGGACAGGGAATGAAAAACTGTTTTTT.

The CDR3 DNA reads as TGTGCCAGCAGGGGGAACAGGGGAACCGCCTACGAGCAGTACTTC. Translated: CASRGNRGTAYEQYF. The chain carries TRBV27 and TRBJ2-7; 7 bases line up with TRBD1. The CDR3 runs 15 residues. V lost 6 bases to trimming and J lost 2 bases; unmatched junction nucleotides: 10. The germline V gene encodes CDR1 MNHEY and CDR2 SMNVEV (reference sequence).

V and J are TRBV6-1 and TRBJ1-2; a possible D gene is TRBD1 (5 bases). In germline, CDR1 is MNHNS, CDR2 SASEGT. V lost 3 bases to trimming and J lost 7 bases, with 18 bases between them. This CDR3 is 15 amino acids long. CDR3 sequence (DNA): TGTGCCAGCAGTGATACTTCTGGACAAGTAGGTGGCTACACCTTC. It encodes CASSDTSGQVGGYTF.

The gene calls are TRBV5-6 and TRBJ1-1; 8 bases fit TRBD1. V was pared by 3 bases and J by 3 bases, with 13 bases of the junction left unmatched. The CDR3 is 17 amino acids. In germline, CDR1 is SGHDT, CDR2 YYEEEE. The CDR3 region has the DNA TGTGCCAGCAGCTGGGGAAGGACAGGGAAGATGGACACTGAAGCTTTCTTT. Amino acid sequence: CASSWGRTGKMDTEAFF.